Each of the 24 T cell receptor beta chains below was sequenced from the same sample in a study of Ad26.COV2.S vaccination and SARS-CoV-2 variants (dated by TCRdb to 2020 to 2022). The method behind the library was the immunoSEQ multiplex PCR assay. TCRdb retrieved this table from immuneACCESS and kept in-frame rearrangements only. Not all clones are present; in checked studies, unresolved V genes account for under half, and no reason is known for the remainder. Here the sample has about 390,000 clones; approximately 86% occur a single time. In total, the top ten clones hold around 3.4% of the sample. The treatment or condition label corresponds to: roughly 20 received Ad26.COV2.S at low or high dose, single or two shots; five or six received placebo; per-sample allocation not given. For vaccine and placebo recipients, the sequenced repertoires came from samples collected on day 63 after the first injection.

Material: peripheral blood, obtained in a trial of Ad26.COV2.S vaccine versus placebo. These receptors were obtained from a person between 18 and 65 years old who received the Ad26.COV2.S COVID-19 vaccine or a placebo.

This chain joins TRBV7-9 and TRBJ1-2; TRBD1 matches at 7 bases. Germline assignment: CDR1 SEHNR and CDR2 FQNEAQ (reference sequence). Trimming took 0 bases from V and 3 from J; bases not matched to a gene: 4. The CDR3 loop spans 15 amino acids. CDR3 protein: CASSLAAGTDYGYTF. The CDR3 bases are TGTGCCAGCAGCTTAGCGGCCGGGACAGACTATGGCTACACCTTC.

This clone has a handful of counts. The chain joins TRBV5-1 to TRBJ1-1; D is unclear. Germline CDR1 and CDR2: SGHRS and YFSETQ. The length of the CDR3 is 14 residues. V lost 0 bases and J 1 base, leaving 7 bases between the germline ends. CDR3 residues: CASSLGRTNTEAFF. For the CDR3, the DNA is TGCGCCAGCAGCTTGGGACGGACGAACACTGAAGCTTTCTTT.

The chain employs TRBV19 and TRBJ1-1; D is undetermined. This CDR3 region has 14 residues. V was shortened by 3 bases and J by 0 bases, with 8 bases between the two germline ends. CDR1 and CDR2 from the germline V gene are LNHDA and SQIVND (reference sequence). Here the CDR3 reads CASSIQPLNTEAFF. CDR3 DNA sequence: TGTGCCAGTAGTATTCAACCGCTGAACACTGAAGCTTTCTTT. The whole variable domain, filled in from reference TRBV19 and TRBJ1-1, reads DGGITQSPKYLFRKEGQNVTLSCEQNLNHDAMYWYRQDPGQGLRLIYYSQIVNDFQKGDIAEGYSVSREKKESFPLTVTSAQKNPTAFYLCASSIQPLNTEAFFGQGTRLTVV.

The chain has TRBV3-1 (or the pseudogene TRBV3-2) and TRBJ1-2; no firm D call. The CDR3 is 15 amino acids. The V and J ends lost 4 bases and 5 bases respectively, with 17 bases between them. Germline V CDR1 and CDR2: LGHDT, YNNKEL (reference sequence). CDR3 DNA sequence: TGTGCCAGCAGCCCGACACCCCGGACGAGATATGGCTACACCTTC. Encoded protein: CASSPTPRTRYGYTF.

The chain combines TRBV19 with TRBJ1-6; D is unresolved. This CDR3 is built from 17 residues. V shed 3 bases and J shed 0 bases, with 12 bases lying between them. Germline V gene data show CDR1 as LNHDA and CDR2 as SQIVND (reference sequence). The CDR3 DNA is TGTGCCAGTAGTATCGGACGGTTCATCTCCTATAATTCACCCCTCCACTTT. Its protein product is CASSIGRFISYNSPLHF.

This clone was seen only once. The chain has TRBV2 and TRBJ2-7; D call uncertain. CDR1 is SNHLY, CDR2 FYNNEI, per germline. The CDR3 consists of 15 residues. Trimming took 2 bases from V and 1 from J, leaving 12 bases between them. CDR3 in DNA: TGTGCCAGCAGTGAACTGGCTGAACCTTCCTACGAGCAGTACTTC. Translation: CASSELAEPSYEQYF.

This clone was counted once. The chain has TRBV6-1 and TRBJ1-4; D uncertain. Trimming shortened V by 1 base and J by 6 bases, and 12 bases separated the two germline ends. The V gene's germline CDR1 is MNHNS and CDR2 SASEGT. This CDR3 has 15 amino acids. This chain's CDR3 is CASSEGVSQYEKLFF. The CDR3 region has the DNA TGTGCCAGCAGTGAAGGGGTATCCCAATATGAAAAACTGTTTTTT.

CDR3 coding DNA: TGTGCCAGCAGCTTGTTGGGGGGGCCTGAAGCTTTCTTT. This gives the protein CASSLLGGPEAFF. V and J are TRBV5-6 and TRBJ1-1; a weak D match, TRBD1 (6 bases). Germline V lookup: CDR1 SGHDT, CDR2 YYEEEE. V was shortened by 1 base and J by 6 bases, with 10 bases between the two germline ends. This CDR3 has 13 residues. Drawing the rest from reference TRBV5-6 and TRBJ1-1, the complete variable domain is DAGVTQSPTHLIKTRGQQVTLRCSPKSGHDTVSWYQQALGQGPQFIFQYYEEEERQRGNFPDRFSGHQFPNYSSELNVNALLLGDSALYLCASSLLGGPEAFFGQGTRLTVV.

The chain couples TRBV7-9 to TRBJ2-1; no firm D call. The CDR3 runs 13 residues. Trimming stripped 1 base from V and 4 bases from J, with 5 bases between. In germline, CDR1 is SEHNR, CDR2 FQNEAQ (reference sequence). CDR3 protein: CASSLDPYNEQFF. The CDR3 DNA reads TGTGCCAGCAGCTTAGATCCGTACAATGAGCAGTTCTTC.

The chain couples TRBV19 to TRBJ1-6; no reliable D call. The CDR3 spans 16 residues. The germline V and J ends were trimmed by 5 bases and 0 bases, with 11 bases remaining between them. CDR1 and CDR2 (germline): LNHDA, SQIVND (reference sequence). The CDR3 loop is CASSFQKSSYNSPLHF. The DNA for the CDR3 is TGTGCCAGTAGTTTCCAGAAGAGCTCCTATAATTCACCCCTCCACTTT.

The chain combines TRBV19 with TRBJ1-2; TRBD1 aligns across 11 bases. Looked up from germline, CDR1 is LNHDA and CDR2 is SQIVND (reference sequence). V lost 7 bases, J lost 3 bases, and 10 bases stayed unmatched. CDR3 length equals 16 residues. Here the CDR3 DNA reads TGTGCCAGTACTCCCTCCGGGACAGGGGGGTACTATGGCTACACCTTC. Its protein product is CASTPSGTGGYYGYTF.

In its sample, this clone was seen once. The chain links TRBV19 to TRBJ2-7, with a possible D match to TRBD1 (6 bases). There are 13 residues in the CDR3. Germline V CDR1 and CDR2: LNHDA, SQIVND (reference sequence). Deletions cut 5 bases from V and 0 bases from J, with 8 bases between. The CDR3 DNA follows: TGTGCCAGTAGTCACAGGGTCTCCTACGAGCAGTACTTC. Encoded protein: CASSHRVSYEQYF.

This sequence joins TRBV19 and TRBJ2-7; 7 bases fit TRBD1. J lost 1 base, V lost 5 bases, and 8 bases had no gene match. Germline CDR1 reads LNHDA; CDR2 reads SQIVND (reference sequence). This CDR3 spans 15 amino acids. The CDR3 loop reads CASSPQTGVSYEQYF. DNA of the CDR3: TGTGCCAGTAGTCCCCAAACAGGGGTGTCCTACGAGCAGTACTTC.

This clone was seen only once. The chain employs TRBV4-3 and TRBJ1-6; D is uncertain. From germline, CDR1 is LGHNA and CDR2 YSLEER. The CDR3 covers 15 residues. V shed 0 bases and J shed 7 bases, with 10 bases lying between them. The CDR3 DNA reads as TGCGCCAGCAGCCAAGAATGGACGGGGAATTCACCCCTCCACTTT. It yields the protein CASSQEWTGNSPLHF.

This sequence joins TRBV11-2 and TRBJ1-3, with D possibly TRBD1 on 6 matching bases. This CDR3 is built from 15 residues. Deletions cut 6 bases from V and 2 bases from J, with 14 bases between. Germline V gene data show CDR1 as SGHAT and CDR2 as FQNNGV. CDR3 bases: TGTGCCAGCAGGAACAACAGGGAGGCTGGAAACACCATATATTTT. This translates into CASRNNREAGNTIYF.

This chain joins TRBV10-2 and TRBJ2-7, with 7 bases identical to TRBD2. The CDR3 length is 13 residues. In germline, CDR1 is WSHSY, CDR2 SAAADI. Germline trimming cut 6 bases from V and 4 bases from J; bases unmatched to any gene: 6. The CDR3 nucleotides are TGCGCCAGCAGCTTGACTAGCCGTTACGAGCAGTACTTC. Its translation is CASSLTSRYEQYF.

The chain couples TRBV6-2 or TRBV6-3 to TRBJ2-3; TRBD1 agrees at 9 bases. This CDR3 has 18 amino acids. With V trimmed by 2 bases and J by 3 bases, 12 bases remained unmatched. Looked up from germline, CDR1 is MNHEY and CDR2 is SVGEGT. Here the CDR3 DNA reads TGTGCCAGCAGTTACGATATCGACAGGGGGGTTTTTACAGATACGCAGTATTTT. This sequence encodes CASSYDIDRGVFTDTQYF.

The V call is TRBV19, the J call TRBJ1-5; tentatively, D is TRBD1 (6 bases). V was shortened by 6 bases and J by 10 bases, with 16 bases between the two germline ends. Germline CDR1 is LNHDA and CDR2 is SQIVND (reference sequence). The CDR3 is 13 amino acids. The CDR3 DNA is TGTGCCAGTAGAAGGGACAATTACAAACCCCAGCATTTT. This codes for CASRRDNYKPQHF.

The rearrangement uses TRBV9 and TRBJ2-1; either TRBD1 or TRBD2 may fit D (6 bases each). Trimming cost V 3 bases and J 5 bases, with 18 bases left between them. Germline V gives CDR1 SGDLS, CDR2 YYNGEE. This CDR3 spans 16 amino acids. The CDR3 region has the DNA TGTGCCAGCAGCGCCCAGCTGGGGGGCCTAAACAATGAGCAGTTCTTC. Protein sequence: CASSAQLGGLNNEQFF.

This chain joins TRBV4-3 and TRBJ2-5; unclear D gene. CDR3 length: 14 amino acids. V gave up 4 bases and J gave up 7 bases, with 16 bases separating them. Per germline, CDR1 LGHNA and CDR2 YSLEER. The CDR3 DNA reads as TGCGCCAGCAGCCCAAGTCCAAACCTGGGGACCCAGTACTTC. Amino acid sequence: CASSPSPNLGTQYF.

The J gene is TRBJ2-3, the V gene TRBV19, with 7 positions matching TRBD2. Looked up from germline, CDR1 is LNHDA and CDR2 is SQIVND (reference sequence). This CDR3 region has 15 residues. V lost 4 bases and J lost 4; bases outside the gene matches: 8. CDR3 sequence (DNA): TGTGCCAGTAGTACTACCGGGAGCGGGGCAGATACGCAGTATTTT. Its translation is CASSTTGSGADTQYF.

The chain joins TRBV6-1 to TRBJ2-1; tentatively, D is TRBD1 or TRBD2 (5 bases each). V was clipped by 1 base and J by 7 bases, with 17 bases between them. In germline, CDR1 is MNHNS, CDR2 SASEGT. There are 16 residues in the CDR3. The CDR3 nucleotides read TGTGCCAGCAGTGAAGGGCGCAGGGCTGGAGGTAATGAGCAGTTCTTC. Its protein product is CASSEGRRAGGNEQFF.

The genes are TRBV4-2 and TRBJ2-5; 8 positions agree with TRBD2. The CDR3 extends over 16 amino acids. Looked up from germline, CDR1 is LGHNA and CDR2 is YNFKEQ. The trim removed 1 base at V and 1 base at J, leaving 5 bases unmatched. The CDR3 sequence: CASSQALGTSQETQYF. The CDR3 DNA is TGTGCCAGCAGCCAAGCGCTTGGGACTAGCCAAGAGACCCAGTACTTC.

The gene calls are TRBV4-1 and TRBJ1-1; D is uncertain. This CDR3 comprises 12 residues. CDR1 and CDR2 (germline): MGHRA, YSYEKL. V lost 8 bases and J lost 0, with 7 bases in between. The CDR3 DNA reads as TGCGCCAGCCGGTCAGTGAACACTGAAGCTTTCTTT. Translating gives CASRSVNTEAFF.